These 19 T cell receptor beta chains were all obtained from the same sample, sequenced in a study of regulatory T cells in long-lasting Graves disease. Sample time point: persistent/refractory GD, antithyroid drugs over 5 years with positive TRAb. PBMC-extracted RNA yielded the TCR library. Arm-PCR with iRepertoire HTBI primers amplified the CDR3 regions for these TCR beta libraries. Using its own MiXCR run on the multiplex PCR reads, TCRdb lists one record per CDR3 protein. This sample has 420,000 or so distinct CDR3 sequences, with 23% found just once. The sample consisted of peripheral blood mononuclear cells (PBMCs), taken when the disease was refractory, from a patient treated with antithyroid drugs. These receptors were taken from a female donor with Graves disease.

The chain uses TRBV20-1 and TRBJ2-1, with D perhaps matching TRBD2 (6 bases). V was trimmed by 3 bases and J by 8 bases, leaving 11 bases between them. This CDR3 spans 12 amino acids. Germline values: CDR1 DFQATT, CDR2 SNEGSKA (reference sequence). CDR3 protein: CSASGTSHEQFF. CDR3 nucleotides: TGCAGTGCTAGTGGTACTAGCCATGAGCAGTTCTTC.

This clonotype was detected many times. This sequence joins TRBV28 and TRBJ1-1; D is possibly TRBD1 (5 bases). The CDR3 loop spans 14 amino acids. Germline V gives CDR1 MDHEN, CDR2 SYDVKM. V gave up 9 bases and J gave up 1 base, with 15 bases separating them. CDR3 DNA sequence: TGTGCCAGTGGGGACGGACTGTCGAACACTGAAGCTTTCTTT. Translation gives CASGDGLSNTEAFF.

The chain has TRBV10-3 and TRBJ2-5, with TRBD2 matching over 11 bases. The CDR3 runs to 13 residues. The ends lost 6 bases at V and 4 bases at J; junction bases unmatched: 1. Germline CDR1 is ENHRY and CDR2 is SYGVKD. DNA for the CDR3: TGTGCCATCAGAGGACTAGCGGGAGAGACCCAGTACTTC. Translating gives CAIRGLAGETQYF.

This clonotype was seen at least ten times. The chain has TRBV20-1 and TRBJ1-5; D gene unclear. Germline V CDR1 and CDR2: DFQATT, SNEGSKA (reference sequence). This CDR3 is built from 13 residues. Deletions cut 3 bases from V and 3 bases from J, with 9 bases between. CDR3 nucleotides: TGCAGTGCTAGTGGAGGAACCAATCAGCCCCAGCATTTT. It specifies CSASGGTNQPQHF.

This clonotype has ten or more counts. The J gene is TRBJ1-1, the V gene TRBV25-1; D is perhaps TRBD1 (5 bases). The CDR3 has 12 amino acids. V dropped 7 bases and J dropped 1 base, with 7 bases sitting between them. Germline assignment: CDR1 MGHDK and CDR2 SYGVNS. The CDR3 DNA is TGTGCCAGCAATCAGGGGAACACTGAAGCTTTCTTT. This translates into CASNQGNTEAFF.

The table lists this clonotype with many counts. V usage is TRBV2 and J usage is TRBJ2-5, with TRBD2 matching over 9 bases. Germline CDR1 is SNHLY and CDR2 is FYNNEI. This CDR3 contains 16 residues. Losses at the gene ends were 2 bases for V and 4 bases for J; bases not matched to a gene: 8. In DNA form, the CDR3 reads TGTGCCAGCAGTGAATCGCGCGGGAGGGCCGGAGAGACCCAGTACTTC. Its protein is CASSESRGRAGETQYF. The full variable domain, rest sourced from reference TRBV2 and TRBJ2-5, is EPEVTQTPSHQVTQMGQEVILRCVPISNHLYFYWYRQILGQKVEFLVSFYNNEISEKSEIFDDQFSVERPDGSNFTLKIRSTKLEDSAMYFCASSESRGRAGETQYFGPGTRLLVL.

This clonotype was observed a few times. This chain joins TRBV9 and TRBJ1-2, with D hard to call. Germline lookup yields CDR1 SGDLS and CDR2 YYNGEE. V lost 7 bases and J 6 bases, leaving 13 bases between the germline ends. This CDR3 has 12 amino acids. As DNA, the CDR3 is TGTGCCAGCGGACGAGACATGAATGGCTACACCTTC. Translation gives CASGRDMNGYTF. The full variable domain, its missing parts supplied by reference TRBV9 and TRBJ1-2, is DSGVTQTPKHLITATGQRVTLRCSPRSGDLSVYWYQQSLDQGLQFLIQYYNGEERAKGNILERFSAQQFPDLHSELNLSSLELGDSALYFCASGRDMNGYTFGSGTRLTVV.

This clonotype was counted at least ten times. CDR3 nucleotides: TGTGCCAGCAGTGCCCTAGCGACGAACACCGGGGAGCTGTTTTTT. Encoded protein: CASSALATNTGELFF. J is TRBJ2-2 and V is TRBV2; maybe TRBD2 (6 bases). Trimming took off 4 bases at V and 0 bases at J, with 9 bases between the two ends. This CDR3 is built from 15 residues. The germline gives CDR1 SNHLY, CDR2 FYNNEI.

This clonotype was counted once. This chain connects TRBV3-1 to TRBJ2-4; 8 positions match TRBD1. Germline V gene sequence: CDR1 LGHDT, CDR2 YNNKEL (reference sequence). The CDR3 covers 14 residues. V was pared by 4 bases and J by 8 bases, with 7 bases of the junction left unmatched. CDR3: CASSPQGARDIQYF. The CDR3 DNA is TGTGCCAGCAGCCCCCAGGGGGCCCGGGACATTCAGTACTTC.

A note on this clonotype: One end of the junction is discordant with germline, which a read error may explain. The V gene is TRBV29-1, the J gene TRBJ1-1, with 7 bases aligning to TRBD1. Germline V gene sequence: CDR1 SQVTM, CDR2 ANQGSEA. CDR3 length: 11 amino acids. CDR3 region: CSVEAGGVAFF. In DNA form, the CDR3 reads TGCAGCGTCGAAGCAGGGGGTGTTGCTTTCTTT.

This clonotype was observed a few times. The chain combines TRBV6-2 or TRBV6-3 with TRBJ2-1, with TRBD1 as a possible D gene (5 bases). Germline CDR1 and CDR2: MNHEY and SVGEGT. CDR3 length: 12 amino acids. Trimming removed 5 bases at V and 7 bases at J, with 9 bases between. Written as DNA, the CDR3 is TGTGCCAGCAGTCCCCAGGGAAATGAGCAGTTCTTC. As protein: CASSPQGNEQFF.

CDR3 coding DNA: TGTGCCAGCAGTGCGCTCCGGACGGGAATTGGAAACATTCAGTACTTC. Protein product: CASSALRTGIGNIQYF. V usage is TRBV25-1 and J usage is TRBJ2-4; D possibly corresponds to TRBD2 (5 bases). CDR1 and CDR2 from the germline V gene are MGHDK and SYGVNS. This CDR3 has 16 amino acids. V gave up 4 bases and J gave up 6 bases, with 19 bases separating them. The variable domain in full, completed from reference TRBV25-1 and TRBJ2-4, reads EADIYQTPRYLVIGTGKKITLECSQTMGHDKMYWYQQDPGMELHLIHYSYGVNSTEKGDLSSESTVSRIRTEHFPLTLESARPSHTSQYLCASSALRTGIGNIQYFGAGTRLSVL.

This clonotype was counted only a few times. The chain combines TRBV5-6 with TRBJ2-7; tentatively, D is TRBD2 (6 bases). V was cut by 6 bases and J by 5 bases, with 12 bases left in between. This CDR3 spans 12 amino acids. CDR1 is SGHDT and CDR2 is YYEEEE in the germline V gene. In DNA, the CDR3 is TGTGCCAGCACCCGGGGGAGCGACGAGCAGTACTTC. It codes for CASTRGSDEQYF.

V is TRBV2 and J is TRBJ1-1; 8 nucleotides line up with TRBD1. Germline CDR1 SNHLY, CDR2 FYNNEI. CDR3 length: 17 residues. J was trimmed by 3 bases and V by 8 bases; bases with no gene match: 17. The CDR3 loop is CASSHRDRSPGDTEAFF. CDR3 in DNA: TGTGCCAGCTCACACCGGGACAGGTCCCCCGGGGACACTGAAGCTTTCTTT.

In this sample, this clonotype turned up many times. This rearrangement joins TRBV20-1 to TRBJ1-4; 8 positions agree with TRBD1. Germline lookup yields CDR1 DFQATT and CDR2 SNEGSKA (reference sequence). J lost 7 bases, V lost 3 bases, and 4 bases had no gene match. This CDR3 is 13 amino acids long. The CDR3 spells CSASGRGREKLFF. CDR3 nucleotide sequence: TGCAGTGCTAGTGGCAGGGGGCGTGAAAAACTGTTTTTT.

Ten or more counts support this clonotype. The chain uses TRBV28 and TRBJ1-1, with D tentatively TRBD1 (6 bases). Germline values: CDR1 MDHEN, CDR2 SYDVKM. This CDR3 has 15 amino acids. Trimming took 5 bases from V and 2 from J, leaving 15 bases between them. CDR3 in DNA: TGTGCCAGCAGTGGGTCCGGGACACCAAACACTGAAGCTTTCTTT. Its protein product is CASSGSGTPNTEAFF.

The J gene is TRBJ2-7, the V gene TRBV18, with TRBD1 identical over 8 bases. This CDR3 spans 15 amino acids. The germline CDR1 and CDR2 sequences are KGHSH and LQKENI. Trimming took 4 bases from V and 2 from J; bases not matched to a gene: 7. This chain's CDR3 is CASSRRQGSTYEQYF. DNA for the CDR3: TGTGCCAGCTCACGGCGACAGGGGTCCACCTACGAGCAGTACTTC.

Worth noting for this clonotype: This sequence may be a read error, since a much larger clone differs from it by one base. The chain is built from TRBV19 and TRBJ1-4; the D gene is possibly TRBD1 (5 bases). Trimming removed 7 bases from V and 7 bases from J, with 16 bases in between. Germline values: CDR1 LNHDA, CDR2 SQIVND (reference sequence). The CDR3 totals 14 residues. The CDR3 nucleotides are TGTGCCAGTACCTCAAGGGGTTGGGGTGAAAAACTGTTTTTT. The encoded protein is CASTSRGWGEKLFF. The full variable domain, rest sourced from reference TRBV19 and TRBJ1-4, is DGGITQSPKYLFRKEGQNVTLSCEQNLNHDAMYWYRQDPGQGLRLIYYSQIVNDFQKGDIAEGYSVSREKKESFPLTVTSAQKNPTAFYLCASTSRGWGEKLFFGSGTQLSVL.

The J gene is TRBJ2-5, the V gene TRBV11-2; D not resolved. The DNA end is more similar to TRBJ2-1, so the J call may be wrong. The germline CDR1 and CDR2 sequences are SGHAT and FQNNGV. The CDR3 runs to 11 residues. The CDR3 DNA reads TGTGCCAGCAGCTTAGTGGCTGAGCAGTTCTTC. This encodes CASSLVAEQFF.